This T cell receptor beta chain was observed in a study of cytomegalovirus exposure and HLA in healthy donors. Study results and limitations: Reportedly, TCR beta sequences accurately predicted HLA-A and HLA-B alleles in most subjects.

PCR used 60 Vbeta primers and 13 Jbeta primers. Profiling relied on immunoSEQ multiplex PCR, and the TCRdb table lists in-frame clones only, not all of them. The data show over 75,000 clones, with 78% seen just once and approximately 0.83% held by the top ten. Notes on this clone: Its antigen is unknown.

Sequenced input: PBMCs. The origin of this receptor is a woman aged 60-75 years in good health and CMV-seronegative.

The CDR3 DNA reads as TGCAGCGTCGCGGGCACTAGGGAGGAGACCCAGTACTTC. This encodes CSVAGTREETQYF. J is TRBJ2-5 and V is TRBV29-1; a weak D match, TRBD2 (5 bases). Germline V CDR1 and CDR2: SQVTM, ANQGSEA. V was shortened by 6 bases and J by 5 bases, with 16 bases between the two germline ends. This CDR3 has 13 residues.